The sequence of this T cell receptor beta chain was determined in a study of radiation and T cells in renal cell carcinoma. TCRdb's copy holds only in-frame clones and misses some; the assay was immunoSEQ multiplex PCR. The sample contains 40,000 to 45,000 clones, roughly 82% of which appear only once. Time point noted: blood 4 weeks post-SBRT, at nephrectomy. Documented treatment: 15 Gy SBRT to primary tumor, nephrectomy 4 weeks later. The CDR3 has 15 residues. Between the trimmed V and J ends, which lost 5 bases and 3 bases, there was a span of 13 bases. Germline CDR1 MNHEY, CDR2 SVGAGI. Sequencing used blood, obtained from a patient whose treatment included radiotherapy and nephrectomy. The TCR comes from a woman in her sixties or seventies with renal cell carcinoma. V usage is TRBV6-5 and J usage is TRBJ1-4; D might be TRBD1 (5 bases). CDR3 DNA sequence: TGTGCCAGCAGTAGAGCAGGGTTACCTAATGAAAAACTGTTTTTT. Amino acid sequence: CASSRAGLPNEKLFF.